The clone carrying this T cell receptor beta chain was recorded only once. No antigen is known for it. TCRdb re-analysed the 5' RACE reads in MiXCR, keeping a single row per CDR3 protein. This sample has some 440,000 distinct CDR3 sequences, with roughly a quarter found just once. These data are taken from a study of identical twins. Study-level findings and limits: Abundant beta clonotypes from cord blood had fewer insertions, unlike memory repertoires, which showed none. Among beta out-of-frame sequences, excess sharing between twins appeared weaker.

V lost 4 bases and J 2 bases, leaving 21 bases between the germline ends. The germline gives CDR1 SGDLS, CDR2 YYNGEE. The CDR3 is 17 amino acids. The sample was also linked to a second study, of T cells expressing NK-cell markers. That work states: HCMV specificity of the expanded NKG2C+ T cell clones stayed unclear.

The source of this sequence is a woman aged 18-35 years in good health. The chain links TRBV9 to TRBJ2-5, with D possibly TRBD2 on 8 matching bases. The sequenced material came from CD4+ T cells sorted from blood. This CDR3 is CASSPGGSGGSQETQYF. The CDR3 nucleotides read TGTGCCAGCAGCCCAGGGGGGAGCGGGGGTTCACAAGAGACCCAGTACTTC.